The next 29 T cell receptor beta chains were all read from a single sample in a study of T-cell memory formation after mild COVID-19. TCRdb ran MiXCR on the 5' RACE reads and lists one entry per CDR3 protein. Of about 560,000 distinct CDR3 sequences detected, approximately 15% appear once; the ten largest clones hold around 7.8%. The sequenced sample consisted of PBMCs or a T cell subset sorted from them (not recorded which). The receptor set was obtained from an adult woman who had mild COVID-19 (a few samples of this study predate the infection). Cell type and time point are not known.

This chain uses TRBV3-1 with TRBJ2-7, with TRBD1 matching over 8 bases. The V gene end was trimmed by 2 bases and the J gene end by 6 bases; junction bases not matched to a gene: 3. The CDR3 is made up of 13 amino acids. Germline-derived CDR1 and CDR2 are LGHDT and YNNKEL (reference sequence). The CDR3 here is CASSQLRGREQYF. CDR3 sequence (DNA): TGTGCCAGCAGCCAACTCAGGGGGCGCGAGCAGTACTTC.

The chain links TRBV27 to TRBJ1-1; D gene uncertain. Germline CDR1 reads MNHEY; CDR2 reads SMNVEV (reference sequence). Deletions cut 6 bases from V and 1 base from J, with 9 bases between. The CDR3 totals 13 residues. The CDR3 region is CASRDGPNTEAFF. Here the CDR3 DNA reads TGTGCCAGCAGGGACGGACCGAACACTGAAGCTTTCTTT.

This clonotype was counted a few times. The rearrangement links TRBV5-1 to TRBJ2-3; a weak D match, TRBD1 (6 bases). The V gene's germline CDR1 is SGHRS and CDR2 YFSETQ. The CDR3 consists of 15 residues. The ends were cut back, 1 base at V and 6 bases at J, with 15 bases in the middle. The CDR3 DNA is TGCGCCAGCAGCTTGTCCAGGGGTGATCTCGATACGCAGTATTTT. This sequence encodes CASSLSRGDLDTQYF.

The chain joins TRBV5-8 to TRBJ1-5; TRBD1 might be the D (6 bases). This CDR3 has 14 residues. Trimming stripped 4 bases from V and 5 bases from J, with 13 bases between. The germline CDR1 and CDR2 sequences are SGHTS and YDEGEE. Written as DNA, the CDR3 is TGTGCCAGCAGCCTTAAACAGGGAGATCAGCCCCAGCATTTT. This sequence encodes CASSLKQGDQPQHF.

The table lists this clonotype with a few counts. This sequence joins TRBV7-9 and TRBJ2-5; 7 bases agree with TRBD1. Looked up from germline, CDR1 is SEHNR and CDR2 is FQNEAQ (reference sequence). The CDR3 contains 15 residues. The J segment lost 0 bases and the V segment lost 8 bases, leaving 9 bases of the junction unmatched. The CDR3 is CASEAGTEYQETQYF. CDR3 DNA: TGTGCCAGCGAGGCCGGGACAGAGTACCAAGAGACCCAGTACTTC.

The CDR3 loop is CASTLPGISEAFF. CDR3 bases: TGTGCCAGCACCCTACCGGGAATCTCTGAAGCTTTCTTT. The J gene is TRBJ1-1, the V gene TRBV11-2, with D unclear. The length of the CDR3 is 13 residues. Germline assignment: CDR1 SGHAT and CDR2 FQNNGV. V lost 7 bases and J lost 6, with 15 bases in between.

This chain uses TRBV4-2 with TRBJ2-1; 9 bases match TRBD2. This CDR3 is 15 amino acids long. V lost 1 base, J lost 2 bases, and 0 bases stayed unmatched. CDR1 and CDR2 (germline): LGHNA, YNFKEQ. The DNA for the CDR3 is TGTGCCAGCAGCCAAGCTAGCGGGACCTACAATGAGCAGTTCTTC. Translating gives CASSQASGTYNEQFF.

This clonotype was seen a handful of times. The V gene is TRBV30, the J gene TRBJ2-3, with TRBD2 matching 8 bases. Germline V gene sequence: CDR1 GTSNPN, CDR2 SVGIG (reference sequence). CDR3 length: 13 residues. V lost 4 bases and J lost 6; bases outside the gene matches: 6. For the CDR3, the DNA is TGTGCCTGGACCAAGCGGGAGAGGGATACGCAGTATTTT. Amino acids: CAWTKRERDTQYF.

This clonotype was observed a handful of times. V usage is TRBV6-1 and J usage is TRBJ1-1; D is unclear. CDR3 length: 14 residues. V was clipped by 5 bases and J by 1 base, with 11 bases between them. Germline V gives CDR1 MNHNS, CDR2 SASEGT. This CDR3 reads CASSLAFENTEAFF. In nucleotides, the CDR3 is TGTGCCAGCAGTCTGGCCTTCGAGAACACTGAAGCTTTCTTT.

This clonotype was seen more than once but under ten times. J is TRBJ2-1 and V is TRBV10-3; 12 bases line up with TRBD2. This CDR3 spans 15 amino acids. The germline CDR1 and CDR2 sequences are ENHRY and SYGVKD. Unmatched junction bases numbered 6, after V lost 6 bases and J lost 6 bases. The CDR3, as DNA: TGTGCCATCAGCACCGGACTAGCGGGAAGCAATGAGCAGTTCTTC. It is translated as CAISTGLAGSNEQFF.

V is TRBV20-1 and J is TRBJ1-1; D is unresolved. The CDR3 has 11 residues. V shed 4 bases and J shed 11 bases, with 14 bases lying between them. Germline-derived CDR1 and CDR2 are DFQATT and SNEGSKA (reference sequence). The CDR3 reads CSAKDGREAFF. CDR3 DNA sequence: TGCAGTGCTAAAGACGGACGAGAGGCTTTCTTT.

This clonotype has at least ten counts. The chain joins TRBV9 to TRBJ2-3; D uncertain. The ends were cut back, 4 bases at V and 0 bases at J, with 15 bases in the middle. CDR1 and CDR2 (germline): SGDLS, YYNGEE. The CDR3 runs 16 residues. The CDR3 sequence is CASSRLHLVSTDTQYF. In DNA, the CDR3 is TGTGCCAGCAGCCGACTTCACCTTGTCAGCACAGATACGCAGTATTTT.

The rearrangement joins TRBV11-2 to TRBJ2-7; D possibly corresponds to TRBD1 (5 bases). The CDR3 runs to 15 residues. CDR1 is SGHAT and CDR2 is FQNNGV in the germline V gene. Trimming left V 4 bases short and J 7 bases short, with 20 bases between. CDR3 nucleotide sequence: TGTGCCAGCAGCTCCTTCGACCGGCAGGGTCGAGAGCAGTACTTC. Translated: CASSSFDRQGREQYF. Based on the CDR3 plus reference TRBV11-2 and TRBJ2-7, the full variable domain is EAGVAQSPRYKIIEKRQSVAFWCNPISGHATLYWYQQILGQGPKLLIQFQNNGVVDDSQLPKDRFSAERLKGVDSTLKIQPAKLEDSAVYLCASSSFDRQGREQYFGPGTRLTVT.

This clonotype was seen many times. The V gene is TRBV12-3 or TRBV12-4, the J gene TRBJ1-5, with D uncertain. Trimming removed 3 bases from V and 4 bases from J, with 10 bases in between. CDR3 length: 14 residues. The CDR3 region has the DNA TGTGCCAGCAGTTTGAACTCTGAGAATCAGCCCCAGCATTTT. Protein product: CASSLNSENQPQHF.

V and J are TRBV18 and TRBJ2-7; no reliable D call. The V end was cut by 4 bases, the J end by 4 bases, with 11 bases between. The CDR3 is 13 residues long. Germline V gene sequence: CDR1 KGHSH, CDR2 LQKENI. CDR3 protein: CASSLQALYEQYF. The DNA for the CDR3 is TGTGCCAGCTCACTCCAGGCGTTGTACGAGCAGTACTTC.

This clonotype was counted only a few times. The chain recombines TRBV20-1 with TRBJ2-1; no clear D gene. The V and J ends lost 8 bases and 9 bases respectively, with 20 bases between them. Germline CDR1 DFQATT, CDR2 SNEGSKA (reference sequence). CDR3 size: 13 residues. CDR3 DNA: TGCAGTACCGGCATCGGGCTGACTGGTGAGCAGTTCTTC. Its protein product is CSTGIGLTGEQFF.

The chain uses TRBV20-1 and TRBJ2-1, with 12 bases that match TRBD2. This CDR3 region has 15 residues. The germline V gene has CDR1 DFQATT and CDR2 SNEGSKA (reference sequence). Germline trimming cut 0 bases from V and 7 bases from J; bases unmatched to any gene: 4. The CDR3 loop is CSARDRTSGGNEQFF. In nucleotides, the CDR3 is TGCAGTGCTAGAGATCGAACTAGCGGGGGGAATGAGCAGTTCTTC.

This clonotype appeared a single time. This CDR3 reads CASSPEGVRPLNEQFF. The CDR3 DNA follows: TGTGCCAGCAGCCCCGAAGGGGTCAGGCCCCTCAATGAGCAGTTCTTC. The J gene is TRBJ2-1, the V gene TRBV7-9, with D possibly TRBD1 on 5 matching bases. Germline V gene data show CDR1 as SEHNR and CDR2 as FQNEAQ (reference sequence). The CDR3 is 16 amino acids. Between the trimmed V and J ends, which lost 5 bases and 6 bases, there was a span of 20 bases.

With regard to this clonotype: The CDR3 end shows no conserved phenylalanine or tryptophan, and so a read error is likely. The DNA is omitted, as the CDR3 cannot be located on it reliably, and the CDR3 follows TCRdb's listing. CDR3 amino acids: CASSYGRSVTPDFV. V gene TRBV6-2 or TRBV6-3 combines with J gene TRBJ1-2; no DNA check was done on the table's D call, TRBD1. The germline V gene has CDR1 MNHEY and CDR2 SVGEGT. Termini included, the CDR3 measures 14 amino acids.

DNA for the CDR3: TGTGCCACCAGCAGAGATCAGACAAATCAGCCCCAGCATTTT. Its protein product is CATSRDQTNQPQHF. The chain is built from TRBV15 and TRBJ1-5; no clear D gene. The CDR3 has 14 amino acids. Germline lookup yields CDR1 LNHNV and CDR2 YYDKDF (reference sequence). V was trimmed by 0 bases and J by 4 bases, leaving 7 bases between them.

The chain couples TRBV11-2 to TRBJ2-1; D remains unclear. The CDR3 is 14 residues long. Trimming shortened V by 5 bases and J by 6 bases, and 14 bases separated the two germline ends. Germline V gene lookup returns CDR1 SGHAT and CDR2 FQNNGV. In DNA, the CDR3 is TGTGCCAGCAGCCCGCTGACGCTGCTCAATGAGCAGTTCTTC. It specifies CASSPLTLLNEQFF.

The table lists this clonotype with many counts. The chain combines TRBV6-5 with TRBJ1-6; TRBD1 matches at 8 bases. The CDR3 totals 14 residues. Per the germline V gene, CDR1 is MNHEY and CDR2 is SVGAGI. The V and J ends lost 6 bases and 6 bases, in that order; junction bases with no gene match: 4. CDR3: CASSSGQVNSPLHF. DNA of the CDR3: TGTGCCAGCAGCTCGGGACAGGTTAATTCACCCCTCCACTTT.

Of note for this clonotype: A clone one base away is much larger, so this may be a read error. This sequence joins TRBV7-8 and TRBJ2-3; no clear D. Trimming left V 0 bases short and J 5 bases short, with 9 bases between. This CDR3 spans 14 amino acids. Germline V lookup: CDR1 SGHVS, CDR2 FQNEAQ. The CDR3 reads CASSLARLRDTQYF. The CDR3 coding sequence is TGTGCCAGCAGCTTAGCGCGGCTGCGAGATACGCAGTATTTT.

This chain joins TRBV5-4 and TRBJ1-1; D perhaps matches TRBD1 (6 bases). The CDR3 covers 14 residues. Trimming removed 6 bases from V and 5 bases from J, with 17 bases in between. Germline values: CDR1 SGHNT, CDR2 YYREEE (reference sequence). The CDR3 is CASMSLQGETEAFF. DNA of the CDR3: TGTGCCAGCATGTCCCTACAGGGTGAGACTGAAGCTTTCTTT. The full variable domain, rest sourced from reference TRBV5-4 and TRBJ1-1, is ETGVTQSPTHLIKTRGQQVTLRCSSQSGHNTVSWYQQALGQGPQFIFQYYREEENGRGNFPPRFSGLQFPNYSSELNVNALELDDSALYLCASMSLQGETEAFFGQGTRLTVV.

V and J are TRBV12-3 or TRBV12-4 and TRBJ1-1; no firm D call. Trimming cost V 8 bases and J 0 bases, with 16 bases left between them. This CDR3 region has 15 residues. The chain's CDR3 is CASLRDPKLNTEAFF. The CDR3 bases are TGTGCCAGCCTCCGGGATCCCAAATTGAACACTGAAGCTTTCTTT.

The chain joins TRBV7-9 to TRBJ1-2; D is possibly TRBD1 (6 bases). V was pared by 1 base and J by 8 bases, with 14 bases between. Germline V gene sequence: CDR1 SEHNR, CDR2 FQNEAQ (reference sequence). The CDR3 loop spans 14 amino acids. This CDR3 reads CASSLGPRTEGYTF. CDR3 DNA: TGTGCCAGCAGCTTAGGCCCCCGGACAGAAGGCTACACCTTC.

A few counts support this clonotype. The chain couples TRBV7-9 to TRBJ2-2, with no clear D. Between the trimmed V and J ends, which lost 8 bases and 1 base, there was a span of 14 bases. Germline V lookup: CDR1 SEHNR, CDR2 FQNEAQ (reference sequence). The CDR3 spans 15 residues. The CDR3 protein is CASLHPQRNTGELFF. The DNA for the CDR3 is TGTGCCAGCTTACACCCACAAAGGAACACCGGGGAGCTGTTTTTT.

The chain links TRBV3-1 to TRBJ2-3; maybe TRBD2 (5 bases). CDR3 size: 14 residues. Per the germline V gene, CDR1 is LGHDT and CDR2 is YNNKEL (reference sequence). V was cut by 0 bases and J by 8 bases, with 12 bases left in between. CDR3 sequence reads: CASSQDRAVVTQYF. DNA of the CDR3: TGTGCCAGCAGCCAAGATCGAGCGGTTGTTACGCAGTATTTT.

This clonotype was counted a few times. J is TRBJ1-2 and V is TRBV12-3 or TRBV12-4, with 10 bases that match TRBD1. CDR3 length equals 16 residues. V trimming: 5 bases; J trimming: 5 bases; junction bases outside the gene matches: 11. The CDR3 nucleotides read TGTGCCAGCAGTGCGTCCGGGACAGGGGCCACATATGGCTACACCTTC. This gives the protein CASSASGTGATYGYTF.